This T cell receptor beta chain appears in the sequencing data of a study of response to subunit inactivated influenza vaccine. General study findings and limits: New T cells are recruited in small numbers by each seasonal influenza vaccination, according to the authors' suggestion.

The CDR3 spans 14 residues. CDR1 is KGHSH, CDR2 LQKENI, per germline. V was cut by 3 bases and J by 1 base, with 9 bases left in between. This clonotype came up a few times. Its antigen remains unknown. Each CDR3 protein is one row after TCRdb ran MiXCR on the RT-PCR reads. The sample contains about 160,000 distinct CDR3 sequences, roughly a tenth of which appear only once. The sample in question was non-naive T cells sorted from PBMCs, obtained about 40 days after vaccination. This clonotype originated in a man over 45 who received an inactivated influenza vaccine. This chain joins TRBV18 and TRBJ1-2, with TRBD1 as a possible D gene (6 bases). CDR3 loop: CASSPRTDNYGYTF. The CDR3, as DNA: TGTGCCAGCTCACCGAGGACAGATAACTATGGCTACACCTTC.